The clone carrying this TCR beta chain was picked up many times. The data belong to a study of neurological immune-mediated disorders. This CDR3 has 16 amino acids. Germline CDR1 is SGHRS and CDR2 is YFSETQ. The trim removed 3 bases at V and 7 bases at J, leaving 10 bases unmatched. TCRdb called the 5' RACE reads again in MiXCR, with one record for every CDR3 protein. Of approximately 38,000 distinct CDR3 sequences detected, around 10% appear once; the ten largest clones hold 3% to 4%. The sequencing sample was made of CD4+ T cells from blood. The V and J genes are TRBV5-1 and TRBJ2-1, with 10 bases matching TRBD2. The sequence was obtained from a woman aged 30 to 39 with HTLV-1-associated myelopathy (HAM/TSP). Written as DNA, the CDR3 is TGCGCCAGCAGCTCAGGAAGCGGGGGGGCGGGGAATGAGCAGTTCTTC. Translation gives CASSSGSGGAGNEQFF.